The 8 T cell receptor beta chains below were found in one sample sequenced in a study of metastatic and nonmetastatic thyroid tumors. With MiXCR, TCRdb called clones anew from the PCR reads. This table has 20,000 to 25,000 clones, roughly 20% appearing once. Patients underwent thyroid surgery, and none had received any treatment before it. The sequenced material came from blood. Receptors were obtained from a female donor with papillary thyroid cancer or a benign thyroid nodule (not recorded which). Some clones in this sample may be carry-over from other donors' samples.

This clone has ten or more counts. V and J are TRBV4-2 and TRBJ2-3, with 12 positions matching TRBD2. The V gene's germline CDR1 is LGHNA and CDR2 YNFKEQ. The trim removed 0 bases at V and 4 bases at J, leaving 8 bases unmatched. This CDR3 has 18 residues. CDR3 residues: CASSQDRLAGDRPDTQYF. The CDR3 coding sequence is TGTGCCAGCAGCCAAGATCGACTAGCGGGAGACAGGCCAGATACGCAGTATTTT.

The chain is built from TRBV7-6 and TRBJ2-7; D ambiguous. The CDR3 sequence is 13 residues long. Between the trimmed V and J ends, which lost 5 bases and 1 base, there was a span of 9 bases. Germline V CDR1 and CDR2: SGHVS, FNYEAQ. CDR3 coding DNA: TGTGCCAGCAGCCCCCCGAGTTCCTACGAGCAGTACTTC. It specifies CASSPPSSYEQYF.

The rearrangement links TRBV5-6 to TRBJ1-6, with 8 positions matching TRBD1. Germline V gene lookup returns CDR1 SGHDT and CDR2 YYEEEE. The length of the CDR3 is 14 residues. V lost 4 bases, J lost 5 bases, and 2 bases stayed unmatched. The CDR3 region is CASSGQGNNSPLHF. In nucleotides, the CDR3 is TGTGCCAGCAGCGGACAGGGTAATAATTCACCCCTCCACTTT. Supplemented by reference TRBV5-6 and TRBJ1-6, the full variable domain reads DAGVTQSPTHLIKTRGQQVTLRCSPKSGHDTVSWYQQALGQGPQFIFQYYEEEERQRGNFPDRFSGHQFPNYSSELNVNALLLGDSALYLCASSGQGNNSPLHFGNGTRLTVT.

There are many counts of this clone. The CDR3 loop is CASRDRGLDYGYTF. The CDR3 DNA follows: TGTGCCAGCCGGGACAGGGGGCTAGACTATGGCTACACCTTC. The V gene is TRBV4-2, the J gene TRBJ1-2; 12 bases are a match to TRBD1. This CDR3 has 14 residues. Germline V gene lookup returns CDR1 LGHNA and CDR2 YNFKEQ. The V segment lost 8 bases and the J segment 3 bases; nucleotides outside the gene matches: 4.

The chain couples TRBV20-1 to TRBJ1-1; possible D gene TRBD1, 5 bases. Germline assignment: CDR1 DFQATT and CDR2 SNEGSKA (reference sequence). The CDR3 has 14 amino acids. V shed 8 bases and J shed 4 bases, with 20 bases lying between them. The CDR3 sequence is CSSPPLGVSTEAFF. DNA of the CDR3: TGCAGTTCCCCTCCGCTGGGGGTGAGCACTGAAGCTTTCTTT.

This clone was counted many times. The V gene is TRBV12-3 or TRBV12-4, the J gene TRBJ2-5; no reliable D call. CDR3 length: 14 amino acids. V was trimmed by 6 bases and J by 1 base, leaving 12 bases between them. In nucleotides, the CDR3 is TGTGCCAGCAGCCCCCCCGGGCTCCAAGAGACCCAGTACTTC. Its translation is CASSPPGLQETQYF.

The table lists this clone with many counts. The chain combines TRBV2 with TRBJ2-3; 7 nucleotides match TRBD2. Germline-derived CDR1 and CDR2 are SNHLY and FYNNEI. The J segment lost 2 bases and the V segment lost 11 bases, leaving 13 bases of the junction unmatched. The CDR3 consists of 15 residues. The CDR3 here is CAVEPPAGSTDTQYF. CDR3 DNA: TGTGCCGTAGAGCCGCCAGCGGGATCCACAGATACGCAGTATTTT.

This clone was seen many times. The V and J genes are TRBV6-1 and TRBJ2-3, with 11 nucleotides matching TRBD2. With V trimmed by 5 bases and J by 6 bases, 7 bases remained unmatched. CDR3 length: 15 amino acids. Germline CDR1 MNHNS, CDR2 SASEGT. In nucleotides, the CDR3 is TGTGCCAGCAGTCCTTTAGCGGGGGGGCCGGATACGCAGTATTTT. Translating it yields CASSPLAGGPDTQYF.